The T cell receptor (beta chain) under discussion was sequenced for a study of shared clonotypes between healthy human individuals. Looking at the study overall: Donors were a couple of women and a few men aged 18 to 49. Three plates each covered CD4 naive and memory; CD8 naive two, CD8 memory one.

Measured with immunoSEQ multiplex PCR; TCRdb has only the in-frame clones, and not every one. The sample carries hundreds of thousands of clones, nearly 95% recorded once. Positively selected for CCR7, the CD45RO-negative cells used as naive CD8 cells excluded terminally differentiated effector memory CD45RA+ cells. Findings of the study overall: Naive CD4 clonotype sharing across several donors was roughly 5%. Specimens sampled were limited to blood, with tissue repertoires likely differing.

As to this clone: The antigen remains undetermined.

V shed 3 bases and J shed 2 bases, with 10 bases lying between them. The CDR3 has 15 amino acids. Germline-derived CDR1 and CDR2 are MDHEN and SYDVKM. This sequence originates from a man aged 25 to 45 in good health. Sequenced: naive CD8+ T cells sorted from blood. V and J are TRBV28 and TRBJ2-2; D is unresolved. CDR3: CASSFRLPNTGELFF. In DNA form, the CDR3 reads TGTGCCAGCAGTTTTCGTCTTCCTAACACCGGGGAGCTGTTTTTT.